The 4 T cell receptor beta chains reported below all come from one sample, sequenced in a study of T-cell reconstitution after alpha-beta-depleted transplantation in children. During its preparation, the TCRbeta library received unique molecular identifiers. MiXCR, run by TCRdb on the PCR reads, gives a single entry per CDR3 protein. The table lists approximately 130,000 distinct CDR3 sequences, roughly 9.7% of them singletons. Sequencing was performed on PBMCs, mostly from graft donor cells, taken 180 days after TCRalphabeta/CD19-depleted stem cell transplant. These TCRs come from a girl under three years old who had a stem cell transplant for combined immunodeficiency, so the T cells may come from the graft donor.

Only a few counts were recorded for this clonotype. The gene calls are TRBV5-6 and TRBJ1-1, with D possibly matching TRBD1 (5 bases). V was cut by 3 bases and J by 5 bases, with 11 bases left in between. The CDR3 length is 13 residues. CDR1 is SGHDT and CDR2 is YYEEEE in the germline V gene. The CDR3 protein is CASSWGRLTEAFF. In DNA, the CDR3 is TGTGCCAGCAGCTGGGGGAGGCTAACTGAAGCTTTCTTT. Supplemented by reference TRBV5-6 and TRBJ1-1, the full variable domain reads DAGVTQSPTHLIKTRGQQVTLRCSPKSGHDTVSWYQQALGQGPQFIFQYYEEEERQRGNFPDRFSGHQFPNYSSELNVNALLLGDSALYLCASSWGRLTEAFFGQGTRLTVV.

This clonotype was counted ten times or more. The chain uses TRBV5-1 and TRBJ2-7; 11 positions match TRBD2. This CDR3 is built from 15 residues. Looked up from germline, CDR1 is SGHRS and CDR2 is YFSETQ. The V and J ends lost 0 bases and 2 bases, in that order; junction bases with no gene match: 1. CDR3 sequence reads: CASSLELAGAYEQYF. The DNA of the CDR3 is TGCGCCAGCAGCTTGGAACTAGCGGGAGCCTACGAGCAGTACTTC.

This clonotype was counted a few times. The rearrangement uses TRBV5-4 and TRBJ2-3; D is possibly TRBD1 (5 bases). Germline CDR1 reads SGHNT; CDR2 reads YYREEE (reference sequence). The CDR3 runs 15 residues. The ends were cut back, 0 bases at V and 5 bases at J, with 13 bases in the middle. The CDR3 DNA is TGTGCCAGCAGCTTGGTGGGTCAGGGAATAGATACGCAGTATTTT. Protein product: CASSLVGQGIDTQYF.

The CDR3 reads CASNWGGGGTQYF. CDR3 in DNA: TGTGCCAGCAACTGGGGGGGCGGGGGTACGCAGTATTTT. The chain couples TRBV7-2 to TRBJ2-3, with D perhaps matching TRBD2 (7 bases). CDR1 is SGHTA and CDR2 is FQGNSA in the germline V gene. Deletions cut 7 bases from V and 8 bases from J, with 16 bases between. This CDR3 spans 13 amino acids. Full variable domain (outside the CDR3, taken from reference TRBV7-2 and TRBJ2-3): GAGVSQSPSNKVTEKGKDVELRCDPISGHTALYWYRQSLGQGLEFLIYFQGNSAPDKSGLPSDRFSAERTGGSVSTLTIQRTQQEDSAVYLCASNWGGGGTQYFGPGTRLTVL.